This T cell receptor (beta chain) was recovered during a study of shared clonotypes between healthy human individuals. Assay used: immunoSEQ multiplex PCR; TCRdb lists only in-frame clones, some missing. The sample has 2 million to 2.5 million clones, 85% to 95% seen once. Regarding this clone: Its antigen remains unknown.

Study conclusions and caveats: Clonotypes that were shared across a few donors made up around 5% of naive CD4 clonotypes.

This CDR3 has 17 residues. CDR1 and CDR2 (germline): LNHDA, SQIVND (reference sequence). V was cut by 0 bases and J by 4 bases, with 13 bases left in between. The chain recombines TRBV19 with TRBJ2-6; D call uncertain. The sequence was obtained from a young man in good health. Some clones in this sample may be carry-over from other donors' samples. Sequenced: naive CD4+ T cells from PBMCs. Subset meaning: CD45RA+ positively selected. CDR3 sequence: CASSIDLGITGANVLTF. CDR3 DNA: TGTGCCAGTAGTATAGATCTGGGGATCACGGGGGCCAACGTCCTGACTTTC.